The 15 T cell receptor beta chains below were found in one sample sequenced in a study of CD8+CD57+ T cells in acquired aplastic anemia. Genomic DNA was employed as the template in profiling TCR beta VDJ and CDR3. TCRdb ran MiXCR on the reads and lists one entry per CDR3 protein. The table shows hundreds of thousands of distinct CDR3 sequences, with less than 60% occurring only once. Patients who underwent sequencing had shown CD8+CD57+ cell expansion by flow cytometry. Sequencing input: sorted CD4+, CD8+, or CD8+CD57+ T cells (not recorded which) from PBMCs. The receptors were gathered from a human donor with aplastic anemia.

The chain has TRBV7-3 and TRBJ1-1, with D hard to call. The V and J ends lost 9 bases and 1 base respectively, with 15 bases between them. Per germline, CDR1 SGHTA and CDR2 FQGTGA. CDR3 length: 14 amino acids. CDR3 region: CASMVPSGNTEAFF. The CDR3 region has the DNA TGTGCCAGTATGGTCCCTTCGGGGAACACTGAAGCTTTCTTT. Combining the CDR3 with reference TRBV7-3 and TRBJ1-1 gives the whole variable domain GAGVSQTPSNKVTEKGKYVELRCDPISGHTALYWYRQSLGQGPEFLIYFQGTGAADDSGLPNDRFFAVRPEGSVSTLKIQRTERGDSAVYLCASMVPSGNTEAFFGQGTRLTVV.

The chain links TRBV9 to TRBJ2-3; 14 bases align to TRBD2. This CDR3 is 20 amino acids long. Looked up from germline, CDR1 is SGDLS and CDR2 is YYNGEE. V gave up 7 bases and J gave up 0 bases; unmatched junction bases: 16. The DNA of the CDR3 is TGTGCCAGCGCCCCCCGCGCCGGCGGACTAGCGGGGGGTAGCACAGATACGCAGTATTTT. The encoded protein is CASAPRAGGLAGGSTDTQYF.

At least ten counts were recorded for this clonotype. V gene TRBV7-2 combines with J gene TRBJ2-7, with TRBD2 identical over 8 bases. This CDR3 contains 14 residues. With V trimmed by 4 bases and J by 3 bases, 5 bases remained unmatched. Germline V CDR1 and CDR2: SGHTA, FQGNSA. The CDR3 here is CASSSGTSIYEQYF. The CDR3 region has the DNA TGTGCCAGCAGCTCCGGGACTAGTATCTACGAGCAGTACTTC.

This clonotype was observed at least ten times. The chain uses TRBV7-2 and TRBJ2-3; no firm D call. The CDR3 totals 12 residues. Germline V lookup: CDR1 SGHTA, CDR2 FQGNSA. V gave up 0 bases and J gave up 3 bases, with 1 base separating them. The CDR3 is CASSLATDTQYF. The CDR3 nucleotides are TGTGCCAGCAGCTTAGCGACAGATACGCAGTATTTT.

This clonotype came up once. The V call is TRBV7-2, the J call TRBJ2-3; D remains ambiguous. Germline lookup yields CDR1 SGHTA and CDR2 FQGNSA. CDR3 length equals 15 residues. Trimming cost V 1 base and J 0 bases, with 8 bases left between them. The CDR3 coding sequence is TGTGCCAGCAGCTTAGACATTCATAGCACAGATACGCAGTATTTT. Its translation: CASSLDIHSTDTQYF.

This sequence joins TRBV7-2 and TRBJ1-1; unclear D gene. The germline V gene has CDR1 SGHTA and CDR2 FQGNSA. The CDR3 runs to 9 residues. V lost 5 bases and J lost 11, with 6 bases in between. CDR3 amino acids: CASSLGAFF. DNA for the CDR3: TGTGCCAGCAGCCTCGGCGCTTTCTTT.

Concerning this clonotype: The junction departs from germline at one end; a sequencing error may be responsible. This chain links TRBV5-1 with TRBJ2-7; 7 bases fit TRBD2. Germline CDR1 reads SGHRS; CDR2 reads YFSETQ. The CDR3 totals 16 residues. The CDR3 sequence: CATSRGGSPTGYEQYF. CDR3 DNA: TGTGCCACCAGCAGAGGCGGGAGCCCCACTGGCTACGAGCAGTACTTC.

The gene calls are TRBV5-1 and TRBJ2-7, with 8 bases that match TRBD1. V was clipped by 4 bases and J by 4 bases; unmatched bases: 7. Germline V gives CDR1 SGHRS, CDR2 YFSETQ. The CDR3 length is 14 residues. The CDR3 is CASSTNGQGYEQYF. The CDR3 nucleotides are TGCGCCAGCAGCACGAACGGACAGGGTTACGAGCAGTACTTC. Filled out from reference TRBV5-1 and TRBJ2-7, the complete variable domain reads KAGVTQTPRYLIKTRGQQVTLSCSPISGHRSVSWYQQTPGQGLQFLFEYFSETQRNKGNFPGRFSGRQFSNSRSEMNVSTLELGDSALYLCASSTNGQGYEQYFGPGTRLTVT.

This clonotype was counted at least ten times. The chain carries TRBV9 and TRBJ1-2, with a possible D match to TRBD1 (6 bases). Trimming left V 4 bases short and J 3 bases short, with 19 bases between. Per germline, CDR1 SGDLS and CDR2 YYNGEE. The CDR3 contains 16 residues. CDR3 sequence: CASSPKGQGMYYGYTF. The CDR3 region has the DNA TGTGCCAGCAGCCCGAAGGGCCAGGGGATGTACTATGGCTACACCTTC. Full variable domain (rest looked up from reference TRBV9 and TRBJ1-2): DSGVTQTPKHLITATGQRVTLRCSPRSGDLSVYWYQQSLDQGLQFLIQYYNGEERAKGNILERFSAQQFPDLHSELNLSSLELGDSALYFCASSPKGQGMYYGYTFGSGTRLTVV.

The chain joins TRBV7-9 to TRBJ1-3; D gene unclear. Germline CDR1 reads SEHNR; CDR2 reads FQNEAQ (reference sequence). The CDR3 extends over 14 amino acids. V was shortened by 5 bases and J by 0 bases, with 8 bases between the two germline ends. CDR3 amino acids: CASSPLISGNTIYF. The CDR3 DNA reads TGTGCCAGCAGCCCCCTAATCTCTGGAAACACCATATATTTT.

This clonotype showed up many times. This chain joins TRBV5-8 and TRBJ1-5, with D unclear. V was trimmed by 0 bases and J by 5 bases, leaving 9 bases between them. Germline CDR1 is SGHTS and CDR2 is YDEGEE. The CDR3 loop spans 14 amino acids. CDR3 bases: TGTGCCAGCAGCTTGGGGGGTTACTATCAGCCCCAGCATTTT. This sequence encodes CASSLGGYYQPQHF.

This chain joins TRBV10-3 and TRBJ1-6; D gene unclear. Trimming removed 2 bases from V and 8 bases from J, with 13 bases in between. Germline-derived CDR1 and CDR2 are ENHRY and SYGVKD. The CDR3 is 15 amino acids. In nucleotides, the CDR3 is TGTGCCATCAGTGAGGTGAGGGTACGGGATTCACCCCTCCACTTT. Its protein is CAISEVRVRDSPLHF.

V usage is TRBV2 and J usage is TRBJ1-3; D is possibly TRBD1 (5 bases). Germline CDR1 reads SNHLY; CDR2 reads FYNNEI. This CDR3 has 16 residues. Trimming left V 5 bases short and J 0 bases short, with 14 bases between. The CDR3 nucleotides are TGTGCCAGCAGTCAAAACTCAGGGTACTCTGGAAACACCATATATTTT. Amino acid sequence: CASSQNSGYSGNTIYF.

In the case of this clonotype: A read error may explain this, as a much larger clone is one base away. V is TRBV18 and J is TRBJ2-7; tentative D call: TRBD2 (5 bases). V dropped 8 bases and J dropped 6 bases, with 17 bases sitting between them. CDR1 KGHSH and CDR2 LQKENI come from the germline V gene. This CDR3 region has 13 residues. CDR3 sequence: CASPKSTAGEQYF. Written as DNA, the CDR3 is TGTGCCAGCCCAAAGTCGACGGCGGGCGAGCAGTACTTC.

This clonotype was recorded many times. For the CDR3, the DNA is TGTGCCAGCAGCTCGGAGGGGGGGCGTATCGGCGAGCAGTACTTC. This gives the protein CASSSEGGRIGEQYF. The J gene is TRBJ2-7, the V gene TRBV7-2; D perhaps matches TRBD2 (7 bases). The CDR3 is made up of 15 amino acids. Per germline, CDR1 SGHTA and CDR2 FQGNSA. Trimming stripped 4 bases from V and 6 bases from J, with 19 bases between.